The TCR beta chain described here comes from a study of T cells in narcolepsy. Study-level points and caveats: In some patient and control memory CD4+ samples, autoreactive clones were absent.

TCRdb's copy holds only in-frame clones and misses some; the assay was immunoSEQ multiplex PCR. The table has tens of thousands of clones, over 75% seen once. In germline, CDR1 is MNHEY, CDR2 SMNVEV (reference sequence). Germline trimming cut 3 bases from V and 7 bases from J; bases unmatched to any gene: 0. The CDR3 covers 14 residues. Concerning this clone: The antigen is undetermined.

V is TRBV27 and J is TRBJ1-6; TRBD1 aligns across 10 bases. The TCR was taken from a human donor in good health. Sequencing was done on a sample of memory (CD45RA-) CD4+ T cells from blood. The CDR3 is CASSLDRGNSPLHF. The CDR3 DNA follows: TGTGCCAGCAGTTTGGACAGGGGGAATTCACCCCTCCACTTT.